The present T cell receptor beta chain was sequenced within a study of shared T cell receptors in the human thymus. Sequenced by immunoSEQ multiplex PCR; TCRdb stores in-frame clones only, minus some. This sample has some 660,000 clones, with around 87% found just once. This CDR3 is 17 amino acids long. V gave up 3 bases and J gave up 9 bases; unmatched junction bases: 14. CDR1 LNHNV and CDR2 YYDKDF come from the germline V gene (reference sequence). This sample also belongs to another study, concerning human thymus T cells.

The receptor comes from a boy in the first two years of life with a congenital heart defect. The sample taken for sequencing was thymocytes. The chain carries TRBV15 and TRBJ1-6, with 7 bases matching TRBD1. As DNA, the CDR3 is TGTGCCACCAGCAGGCCGACAGGGCCCCTTATCGGTTCACCCCTCCACTTT. As protein: CATSRPTGPLIGSPLHF.